The 7 T cell receptor beta chains in this list originate from one sample, sequenced in a study of control samples from healthy donors and cancer patients. TCRdb's table, derived via immunoSEQ multiplex PCR, lists solely in-frame clones and lacks some. Here the sample spans approximately 82,000 clones, around 94% being singletons. The sequenced sample consisted of blood. These receptors were taken from a woman aged 18-30 years in good health.

This chain joins TRBV5-1 and TRBJ1-1, with D unclear. This CDR3 spans 14 amino acids. Germline loops: CDR1 SGHRS, CDR2 YFSETQ. V shed 0 bases and J shed 4 bases, with 10 bases lying between them. The CDR3 nucleotides read TGCGCCAGCAGCTTGGCGGGGAGCGGCACTGAAGCTTTCTTT. Protein sequence: CASSLAGSGTEAFF.

The rearrangement links TRBV29-1 to TRBJ1-1, with a tentative D call TRBD1 (6 bases). This CDR3 spans 12 amino acids. V was cut by 4 bases and J by 6 bases, with 12 bases left in between. The V gene's germline CDR1 is SQVTM and CDR2 ANQGSEA. In DNA, the CDR3 is TGCAGCGTTGTTAGGGGGATCGCTGAAGCTTTCTTT. It yields the protein CSVVRGIAEAFF.

The chain recombines TRBV19 with TRBJ1-6; D is unclear. Germline CDR1 is LNHDA and CDR2 is SQIVND (reference sequence). The CDR3 is 13 amino acids. V shed 6 bases and J shed 3 bases, with 6 bases lying between them. CDR3 region: CASRTNYNSPLHF. The CDR3, as DNA: TGTGCCAGTAGGACAAACTATAATTCACCCCTCCACTTT.

J is TRBJ2-3 and V is TRBV5-5, with a tentative D call TRBD2 (6 bases). Trimming took 2 bases from V and 6 from J, leaving 19 bases between them. Germline V CDR1 and CDR2: SGHKS, YYEKEE (reference sequence). The CDR3 loop spans 16 amino acids. CDR3 nucleotides: TGTGCCAGCAGCTTATTCGGGGGAATATCCGGGGATACGCAGTATTTT. Translation gives CASSLFGGISGDTQYF.

The count of this clone is one. This sequence joins TRBV18 and TRBJ2-5; weak D call: TRBD2 (5 bases). V lost 6 bases and J lost 4, with 12 bases in between. Germline-derived CDR1 and CDR2 are KGHSH and LQKENI. The CDR3 length is 13 residues. The CDR3 loop is CASSPTRRETQYF. DNA of the CDR3: TGTGCCAGCTCCCCTACTAGAAGAGAGACCCAGTACTTC.

The chain joins TRBV28 to TRBJ1-4; no clear D gene. The CDR3 contains 13 residues. The germline gives CDR1 MDHEN, CDR2 SYDVKM. V lost 3 bases to trimming and J lost 5 bases, with 7 bases between them. CDR3 protein: CASSLIKNEKLFF. CDR3 in DNA: TGTGCCAGCAGTTTGATCAAAAATGAAAAACTGTTTTTT. The variable domain in full, completed from reference TRBV28 and TRBJ1-4, reads DVKVTQSSRYLVKRTGEKVFLECVQDMDHENMFWYRQDPGLGLRLIYFSYDVKMKEKGDIPEGYSVSREKKERFSLILESASTNQTSMYLCASSLIKNEKLFFGSGTQLSVL.

V and J are TRBV16 and TRBJ1-2; D is perhaps TRBD1 (5 bases). Trimming took off 3 bases at V and 5 bases at J, with 7 bases between the two ends. Germline-derived CDR1 and CDR2 are KGHSY and FQNENV. CDR3 length equals 12 residues. The DNA for the CDR3 is TGTGCCAGCAGCCAGGGGGAGTATGGCTACACCTTC. Amino acid sequence: CASSQGEYGYTF. Full variable domain (outside the CDR3, taken from reference TRBV16 and TRBJ1-2): GEEVAQTPKHLVRGEGQKAKLYCAPIKGHSYVFWYQQVLKNEFKFLISFQNENVFDETGMPKERFSAKCLPNSPCSLEIQATKLEDSAVYFCASSQGEYGYTFGSGTRLTVV.